These T cell receptor beta chains were read from a single sample in a study of monozygotic twins with inflammatory bowel disease. TCRdb re-called the 5' RACE reads; one entry per CDR3 protein, DNA not given. The repertoire table contains fewer than 550,000 distinct CDR3 sequences. Sequenced material: blood. Every receptor here comes from a human donor with ulcerative colitis or Crohn's disease, or a healthy co-twin of an affected twin (not recorded which). Both conserved end residues are part of each CDR3.

v_call	j_call	cdr3_aa
TRBV7-2	TRBJ2-1	CASSRLAGVDEQFF
TRBV12-3/TRBV12-4	TRBJ2-4	CASTTGFVSDIQYF
TRBV18	TRBJ2-7	CASSPREVTSYEQYF
TRBV5-1	TRBJ2-7	CASSLLDRGREQYF
TRBV28	TRBJ1-5	CASSSSRGNSRWAQHF
TRBV29-1	TRBJ1-3	CSVEAAGQVQGNTIYF
TRBV5-1	TRBJ2-2	CASSLAPGGYTGELFF
TRBV18	TRBJ1-4	CASSPRRTNEKLFF
TRBV13	TRBJ2-7	CASSNFVARREQYF
TRBV18	TRBJ1-1	CASSPRIPNTEAFF
TRBV5-5	TRBJ2-1	CASSLASGSYQEQFF
TRBV18	TRBJ1-1	CASSPGQILEAFF
TRBV28	TRBJ2-7	CASSFPRSSGSSYEQYF
TRBV2	TRBJ1-5	CASRDQTGNQPQHF
TRBV18	TRBJ2-2	CASSPGTEYLTGELFF
TRBV5-1	TRBJ1-6	CASSQGQANSPLHF
TRBV27	TRBJ2-7	CASGVAGGSYEQYF
TRBV20-1	TRBJ2-5	CSVDREGRETQYF
TRBV20-1	TRBJ1-2	CSARGEGNYGYTF
TRBV18	TRBJ1-1	CATLDYGTEAFF
TRBV6-5	TRBJ2-3	CASSSTGGIGTDTQYF
TRBV7-2	TRBJ2-5	CASSQGGLQGRLYF
TRBV7-9	TRBJ2-3	CASTLWGASTDTQYF
TRBV4-1	TRBJ1-5	CASSQTRGLGNQPQHF
TRBV24-1	TRBJ2-1	CATSGDRAYEQFF
TRBV5-1	TRBJ2-7	CASSLVGLRYEQYF
TRBV6-1	TRBJ2-3	CASSDSGGVTDTQYF
TRBV5-5	TRBJ2-3	CASSRGGGADTQYF
TRBV5-1	TRBJ1-6	CASSLKELSPLHF
TRBV2	TRBJ2-7	CASKGGPYEQYF
TRBV5-6	TRBJ2-7	CASSTAAGLRYEQYF
TRBV29-1	TRBJ1-2	CSVVARAGYGYTF
TRBV12-3/TRBV12-4	TRBJ1-4	CASSKPGRVNEKLFF
TRBV5-6	TRBJ2-2	CASSRPTGPNTGELFF
TRBV11-2	TRBJ2-5	CASSLYLRTGLGKKETQYF
TRBV4-1	TRBJ2-7	CASSQDRGTFYEQYF
TRBV4-2	TRBJ1-1	CASSQGSRTNTESFF
TRBV4-1	TRBJ2-1	CASSQPQLGAIEQFF
TRBV6-6	TRBJ2-1	CASSYGLFNEQFF
TRBV7-3	TRBJ2-2	CASSRPGEDTGELFF
TRBV6-4	TRBJ2-1	CASSDSQGTEQFF
TRBV7-8	TRBJ1-5	CASSLAQVRSNQPQHF
TRBV29-1	TRBJ2-5	CSVGTGQETQYF
TRBV2	TRBJ1-4	CASSDRTTNEKLFF
TRBV29-1	TRBJ1-5	CSVEEGINQPQHF
TRBV12-3/TRBV12-4	TRBJ2-1	CASSLWGGPSNEQFF
TRBV7-6	TRBJ2-2	CASSLGGGAVPGELFF
TRBV20-1	TRBJ1-4	CSARGARKEPNEKLFF
TRBV4-1	TRBJ1-1	CASSQLHGNTEAFF
TRBV6-5	TRBJ2-7	CASSYGQGEYEQYF
TRBV27	TRBJ1-1	CASRQRGFGSSDTEAFF
TRBV20-1	TRBJ2-1	CSASRVAGGTHNEQFF
TRBV4-2	TRBJ2-1	CASSQDLRLAVENEQFF
TRBV12-3/TRBV12-4	TRBJ1-3	CASTQPPGHEIGNTIYF
TRBV11-2	TRBJ2-3	CASSRRPEGADTQYF